The subject of this entry is one T cell receptor beta chain. This sample stems from a study of blood T cell repertoires in COVID-19. Across the study: T cells, B-cell-depleted T cells, or PBMCs provided the cDNA or gDNA that served as material.

Assay: immunoSEQ multiplex PCR; the TCRdb copy retains only in-frame clones and omits some. The sample lists just over 300,000 clones; 89% were seen once. The specimen was PBMCs or T cells enriched from blood (not recorded which). This clonotype originated in a woman aged 40 to 50 who had recovered from COVID-19.

This CDR3 is CASSYSAGYEQYF. The CDR3 DNA is TGTGCCAGCAGTTACTCGGCAGGCTACGAGCAGTACTTC. The V and J genes are TRBV6-2 or TRBV6-3 and TRBJ2-7; D not resolved. Per germline, CDR1 MNHEY and CDR2 SVGEGT. The CDR3 loop spans 13 amino acids. The ends were cut back, 0 bases at V and 3 bases at J, with 6 bases in the middle.